The 28 T cell receptor beta chains listed next were all sequenced from one sample in a study of blood T cell repertoires in COVID-19. Measured with immunoSEQ multiplex PCR; TCRdb has only the in-frame clones, and not every one. The sample has around 140,000 clones; 84% are singletons. The material sequenced was PBMCs or T cells enriched from blood (not recorded which). The receptors were sampled from a woman between 45 and 65 years old with acute COVID-19.

The rearrangement joins TRBV27 to TRBJ1-2, with D perhaps TRBD1 (6 bases). Germline V gives CDR1 MNHEY, CDR2 SMNVEV (reference sequence). Trimming pared 6 bases from V and 2 bases from J, leaving 13 bases between. The CDR3 is made up of 14 amino acids. In DNA, the CDR3 is TGTGCCAGCAGACTACAGGGCACGAACTATGGCTACACCTTC. Its translation is CASRLQGTNYGYTF.

The CDR3 nucleotides are TGTGCCAGCAGCCAAGTGCCTAGCGCCCAGGCGGATGAGCAGTTCTTC. It specifies CASSQVPSAQADEQFF. The V call is TRBV3-1 (or the pseudogene TRBV3-2), the J call TRBJ2-1; D may be TRBD2 (6 bases). In germline, CDR1 is LGHDT, CDR2 YNNKEL (reference sequence). This CDR3 region has 16 residues. V was shortened by 1 base and J by 8 bases, with 18 bases between the two germline ends.

J is TRBJ2-5 and V is TRBV7-8, with TRBD1 identical over 11 bases. The CDR3 consists of 15 residues. Germline trimming cut 5 bases from V and 5 bases from J; bases unmatched to any gene: 7. Germline V lookup: CDR1 SGHVS, CDR2 FQNEAQ. The CDR3 loop is CASSLGTGGRETQYF. The CDR3 DNA reads as TGTGCCAGCAGCCTCGGGACAGGGGGGAGGGAGACCCAGTACTTC.

CDR3 protein: CASSRTGGSYGYTF. In DNA, the CDR3 is TGTGCCAGCAGTCGGACAGGGGGGTCCTATGGCTACACCTTC. The rearrangement uses TRBV6-5 and TRBJ1-2; the match to TRBD1 covers 10 bases. This CDR3 is built from 14 residues. Germline CDR1 MNHEY, CDR2 SVGAGI. V gave up 5 bases and J gave up 4 bases; unmatched junction bases: 4.

V gene TRBV6-5 combines with J gene TRBJ2-5, with D perhaps matching TRBD1 (5 bases). CDR3 size: 13 residues. Between the trimmed V and J ends, which lost 6 bases and 5 bases, there was a span of 13 bases. Germline CDR1 MNHEY, CDR2 SVGAGI. The CDR3 here is CASRIRPGETQYF. As DNA, the CDR3 is TGTGCCAGCAGGATACGGCCAGGGGAGACCCAGTACTTC.

This chain links TRBV2 with TRBJ1-1; the D is unclear. The CDR3 covers 12 residues. Per the germline V gene, CDR1 is SNHLY and CDR2 is FYNNEI. V shed 2 bases and J shed 5 bases, with 6 bases lying between them. In DNA, the CDR3 is TGTGCCAGCAGTGAAAGAGGAACTGAAGCTTTCTTT. Protein product: CASSERGTEAFF.

V is TRBV27 and J is TRBJ2-7, with 8 nucleotides matching TRBD1. V was clipped by 6 bases and J by 2 bases; unmatched bases: 9. The CDR3 spans 15 residues. Germline assignment: CDR1 MNHEY and CDR2 SMNVEV (reference sequence). DNA of the CDR3: TGTGCCAGCAGCCCCGCCGGGACAGGAGCCTACGAGCAGTACTTC. Translating it yields CASSPAGTGAYEQYF.

The CDR3 spells CASSDSITGQPTNYGYTF. The CDR3 DNA sequence: TGTGCCAGCAGCGATTCGATTACGGGACAGCCTACTAACTATGGCTACACCTTC. The genes are TRBV9 and TRBJ1-2; 7 positions match TRBD1. Per germline, CDR1 SGDLS and CDR2 YYNGEE. The trim removed 3 bases at V and 0 bases at J, leaving 14 bases unmatched. The CDR3 runs 18 residues.

This clone was seen more than once but under ten times. V is TRBV20-1 and J is TRBJ2-7; D might be TRBD2 (6 bases). CDR1 DFQATT and CDR2 SNEGSKA come from the germline V gene (reference sequence). The ends were cut back, 3 bases at V and 5 bases at J, with 14 bases in the middle. There are 13 residues in the CDR3. As DNA, the CDR3 is TGCAGTGCTAGTGGCGGGGAGCCTAACGAGCAGTACTTC. It translates to CSASGGEPNEQYF.

This chain links TRBV19 with TRBJ1-3, with D unresolved. CDR3 size: 16 residues. V dropped 4 bases and J dropped 1 base, with 14 bases sitting between them. CDR1 LNHDA and CDR2 SQIVND come from the germline V gene (reference sequence). CDR3 nucleotide sequence: TGTGCCAGTAGTAAAGCCAGCGGAGGATCTGGAAACACCATATATTTT. This sequence encodes CASSKASGGSGNTIYF.

This sequence joins TRBV7-8 and TRBJ1-5; 7 bases are shared with TRBD1. The CDR3 loop spans 13 amino acids. V lost 5 bases and J lost 7; bases outside the gene matches: 5. The germline V gene has CDR1 SGHVS and CDR2 FQNEAQ. CDR3 region: CASSPQGGQPQHF. The CDR3 bases are TGTGCCAGCAGCCCCCAGGGGGGACAGCCCCAGCATTTT.

A few counts support this clone. The chain is built from TRBV5-4 and TRBJ2-2, with 10 bases aligning to TRBD2. The germline V gene has CDR1 SGHNT and CDR2 YYREEE (reference sequence). V lost 0 bases and J lost 0; bases outside the gene matches: 2. This CDR3 comprises 17 residues. This CDR3 reads CASSLAGLAANTGELFF. In DNA, the CDR3 is TGTGCCAGCAGCTTGGCCGGACTAGCGGCGAACACCGGGGAGCTGTTTTTT.

The rearrangement joins TRBV6-5 to TRBJ2-7; 13 nucleotides match TRBD2. CDR3 length equals 16 residues. The germline V gene has CDR1 MNHEY and CDR2 SVGAGI. After removal of 0 bases from V and 2 bases from J, the junction contained 1 base not matched to a gene. In DNA, the CDR3 is TGTGCCAGCAGTTACTCAGGGACTAGCGGGACCTACGAGCAGTACTTC. Its translation: CASSYSGTSGTYEQYF.

This chain links TRBV24-1 with TRBJ2-1, with 9 bases lining up with TRBD1. The CDR3 has 12 residues. Germline CDR1 is KGHDR and CDR2 is SFDVKD. With 12 bases clipped from V and 9 bases from J, the junction kept 8 bases outside the gene matches. The CDR3 protein is CAAQGADAEQFF. CDR3 nucleotide sequence: TGTGCCGCACAGGGGGCGGATGCTGAGCAGTTCTTC.

As to this clone: This CDR3 is also generated by other DNA sequences in the sample. The rearrangement links TRBV6-1 to TRBJ2-5; TRBD1 agrees at 9 bases. This CDR3 is 17 amino acids long. The germline CDR1 and CDR2 sequences are MNHNS and SASEGT. The V gene end was trimmed by 4 bases and the J gene end by 4 bases; junction bases not matched to a gene: 13. DNA of the CDR3: TGTGCCAGCAGTGCCAACGGCCCGGGACAGGGACCAGAGACCCAGTACTTC. It translates to CASSANGPGQGPETQYF.

The V and J genes are TRBV30 and TRBJ1-1; TRBD1 agrees at 7 bases. Losses at the gene ends were 2 bases for V and 3 bases for J; bases not matched to a gene: 3. The CDR3 is made up of 13 amino acids. CDR1 is GTSNPN and CDR2 is SVGIG in the germline V gene (reference sequence). The CDR3 region is CAWSKTGDTEAFF. CDR3 in DNA: TGTGCCTGGAGTAAAACAGGGGACACTGAAGCTTTCTTT.

The CDR3 reads CASSFRPDEAFF. CDR3 nucleotide sequence: TGTGCCAGCAGTTTCAGGCCCGATGAAGCTTTCTTT. The chain recombines TRBV12-3 or TRBV12-4 with TRBJ1-1; D uncertain. V lost 3 bases and J lost 7, with 9 bases in between. This CDR3 spans 12 amino acids.

The chain is built from TRBV11-2 and TRBJ1-1, with D unclear. The CDR3 has 14 residues. Germline CDR1 is SGHAT and CDR2 is FQNNGV. Deletions cut 6 bases from V and 2 bases from J, with 13 bases between. The CDR3 DNA is TGTGCCAGCAGTCTCACCCAGGTAAACACTGAAGCTTTCTTT. As protein: CASSLTQVNTEAFF. The variable domain in full, completed from reference TRBV11-2 and TRBJ1-1, reads EAGVAQSPRYKIIEKRQSVAFWCNPISGHATLYWYQQILGQGPKLLIQFQNNGVVDDSQLPKDRFSAERLKGVDSTLKIQPAKLEDSAVYLCASSLTQVNTEAFFGQGTRLTVV.

This clone was seen many times. Other DNA sequences in this specimen translate into the identical CDR3. V and J are TRBV2 and TRBJ1-4, with D uncertain. The CDR3 spans 12 residues. Looked up from germline, CDR1 is SNHLY and CDR2 is FYNNEI. Trimming cost V 6 bases and J 4 bases, with 6 bases left between them. The CDR3 DNA reads as TGTGCCAGCAGCGGGGTTAATGAAAAACTGTTTTTT. Translating it yields CASSGVNEKLFF.

This clone was observed a few times. This chain joins TRBV29-1 and TRBJ2-7; possibly TRBD2 for D (5 bases). Germline CDR1 SQVTM, CDR2 ANQGSEA. The CDR3 covers 13 residues. V lost 4 bases, J lost 2 bases, and 12 bases lay in between. CDR3 amino acids: CSVVTGTPYEQYF. CDR3 coding DNA: TGCAGCGTTGTGACGGGAACCCCCTACGAGCAGTACTTC.

The chain couples TRBV27 to TRBJ2-5, with 8 nucleotides matching TRBD1. The CDR3 contains 15 residues. The trim removed 1 base at V and 1 base at J, leaving 2 bases unmatched. CDR1 and CDR2 (germline): MNHEY, SMNVEV (reference sequence). The CDR3 loop reads CASSLWGQAQETQYF. DNA of the CDR3: TGTGCCAGCAGTTTATGGGGACAGGCCCAAGAGACCCAGTACTTC.

The V gene is TRBV7-9, the J gene TRBJ1-4; tentatively, D is TRBD1 (5 bases). Trimming took off 7 bases at V and 7 bases at J, with 19 bases between the two ends. The CDR3 contains 15 residues. Per germline, CDR1 SEHNR and CDR2 FQNEAQ (reference sequence). The CDR3 spells CASTIDQGNSEKLFF. CDR3 DNA sequence: TGTGCCAGCACCATAGACCAGGGCAATAGTGAAAAACTGTTTTTT.

V usage is TRBV2 and J usage is TRBJ2-7, with TRBD1 matching over 9 bases. Germline CDR1 SNHLY, CDR2 FYNNEI. V dropped 6 bases and J dropped 1; count of bases not matched to a gene: 7. This CDR3 spans 15 amino acids. This CDR3 is CASSQTGGGSYEQYF. The CDR3 DNA reads TGTGCCAGCAGCCAGACAGGGGGAGGGTCCTACGAGCAGTACTTC.

This clone was counted once. V usage is TRBV2 and J usage is TRBJ2-1; 12 nucleotides match TRBD2. The CDR3 covers 16 residues. The ends lost 5 bases at V and 0 bases at J; junction bases unmatched: 2. Germline assignment: CDR1 SNHLY and CDR2 FYNNEI. CDR3 nucleotides: TGTGCCAGCAGTTTACTAGCGGGAGGCTCCTACAATGAGCAGTTCTTC. This encodes CASSLLAGGSYNEQFF.

This clone has just a few counts. This chain uses TRBV28 with TRBJ2-7, with 9 bases fitting TRBD1. Germline assignment: CDR1 MDHEN and CDR2 SYDVKM. Germline trimming cut 5 bases from V and 9 bases from J; bases unmatched to any gene: 8. The CDR3 consists of 13 residues. The CDR3 DNA follows: TGTGCCAGCAGTCCTCGGGACAGGGCAAGGCAGTACTTC. The encoded protein is CASSPRDRARQYF.

The chain is built from TRBV2 and TRBJ1-1; 7 nucleotides agree with TRBD1. There are 12 residues in the CDR3. Germline lookup yields CDR1 SNHLY and CDR2 FYNNEI. The V segment lost 6 bases and the J segment 11 bases; nucleotides outside the gene matches: 9. The CDR3 DNA reads TGTGCCAGCAGGGGACAGCCCGGAGAGGCTTTCTTT. It yields the protein CASRGQPGEAFF.

This clone is deemed medium-sized. The J gene is TRBJ2-6, the V gene TRBV6-1, with a weak D call TRBD1 (5 bases). Germline V lookup: CDR1 MNHNS, CDR2 SASEGT. This CDR3 has 16 residues. V lost 1 base to trimming and J lost 3 bases, with 10 bases between them. CDR3 amino acids: CASSEEAGIGANVLTF. For the CDR3, the DNA is TGTGCCAGCAGTGAAGAGGCAGGGATTGGGGCCAACGTCCTGACTTTC.

This rearrangement joins TRBV7-9 to TRBJ2-3; TRBD2 is a possible D gene (6 bases). Germline V CDR1 and CDR2: SEHNR, FQNEAQ (reference sequence). This CDR3 region has 13 residues. The V gene lost 7 bases and the J gene lost 14 bases, with 22 bases spanning the gap. DNA for the CDR3: TGTGCCAGCACCACGGAGGCGGGACCCTTCCCGTATTTT. Protein product: CASTTEAGPFPYF.